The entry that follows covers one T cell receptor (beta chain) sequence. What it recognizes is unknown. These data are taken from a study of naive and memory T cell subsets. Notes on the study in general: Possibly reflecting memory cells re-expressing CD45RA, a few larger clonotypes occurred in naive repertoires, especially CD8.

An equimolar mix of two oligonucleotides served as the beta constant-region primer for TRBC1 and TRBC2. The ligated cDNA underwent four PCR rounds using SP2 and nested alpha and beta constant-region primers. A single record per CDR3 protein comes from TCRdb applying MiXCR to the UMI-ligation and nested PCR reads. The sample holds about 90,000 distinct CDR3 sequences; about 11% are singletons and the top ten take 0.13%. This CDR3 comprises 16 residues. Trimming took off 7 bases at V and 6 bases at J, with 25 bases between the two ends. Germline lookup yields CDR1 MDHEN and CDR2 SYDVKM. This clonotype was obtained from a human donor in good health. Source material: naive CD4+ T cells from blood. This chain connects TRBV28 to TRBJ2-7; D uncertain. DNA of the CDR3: TGTGCCAGCATGCCTCGGGTCACTCTCTCCCCGCCCGAGCAGTACTTC. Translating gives CASMPRVTLSPPEQYF.